In this sample, the clone carrying this TCR beta chain turned up a few times. Its antigen is not identified. Using immunoSEQ multiplex PCR, the repertoire was profiled, and TCRdb retains in-frame clones only, with some absent. Among a few thousand clones, roughly 89% were seen once, and the ten largest hold around 4.7%. This sample was included in a study of chemoradiotherapy in HPV16-positive cancers. General study results and limits: HPV-specific T cells were functionally defined from only a couple of HPV16-positive patients.

This receptor was taken from a human donor with HPV-associated anogenital cancer. Sequenced material: tumor tissue, taken from a patient who underwent chemoradiotherapy.

The CDR3 reads CSDGDTQYF. The CDR3 DNA sequence: TGCAGTGACGGAGATACGCAGTATTTT. The chain combines TRBV20-1 with TRBJ2-3; the D is unclear. CDR1 and CDR2 (germline): DFQATT, SNEGSKA (reference sequence). CDR3 length: 9 amino acids. Between the trimmed V and J ends, which lost 7 bases and 5 bases, there was a span of 4 bases.